The T cell receptor beta chain described here comes from a study of blood T cell repertoires in COVID-19. Using immunoSEQ multiplex PCR, the repertoire was profiled, and TCRdb retains in-frame clones only, with some absent. The sample lists roughly 380,000 clones, approximately 80% seen once, with around 1% in the top ten. Sequencing input: peripheral blood. This TCR derives from a human donor with acute or convalescent COVID-19. The donor label of this sample is uncertain.

The CDR3 reads CASTADRGNTGELFF. For the CDR3, the DNA is TGTGCCAGTACCGCGGACAGGGGTAACACCGGGGAGCTGTTTTTT. The chain couples TRBV19 to TRBJ2-2; 9 positions agree with TRBD1. The CDR3 has 15 amino acids. CDR1 and CDR2 (germline): LNHDA, SQIVND (reference sequence). V shed 7 bases and J 2 bases; nucleotides not matched to a gene: 5.